Below, one T cell receptor (beta chain) is given with its context. In the source study's methods: Amplification with reference gene primers provided the estimates of nucleated cell counts. TCRdb's table, derived via immunoSEQ multiplex PCR, lists solely in-frame clones and lacks some. V, J and clone size derive from that table, while D and trimming were established from the DNA sequence. The table shows under 200,000 clones, with about 85% occurring only once. The CDR3 spans 14 residues. V gave up 6 bases and J gave up 2 bases, with 12 bases separating them. CDR1 and CDR2 from the germline V gene are ENHRY and SYGVKD. The sample is drawn from a study of blood T cell repertoires in COVID-19. Overall study context: Collection of acute and convalescent COVID-19 samples took place in the United States, Italy and Spain. Sample material is recorded as cDNA or gDNA derived from T cells, B-cell-depleted T cells, or PBMCs.

This clonotype originated in a woman aged 80 or older with acute or convalescent COVID-19. The sequencing sample was made of peripheral blood. This chain connects TRBV10-3 to TRBJ2-3, with D perhaps matching TRBD2 (5 bases). The CDR3 protein is CAIRNTRDTDTQYF. In DNA, the CDR3 is TGTGCCATCAGGAATACTAGGGACACAGATACGCAGTATTTT.